This T cell receptor (beta chain) was captured in a study of blood T cell repertoires in COVID-19 (dated by TCRdb to 2020 to 2022). At the level of the whole study: Samples covering the acute and convalescent phases of COVID-19 were provided by collaborators in the United States, Italy and Spain. The prospective study material was composed of cDNA or gDNA derived from T cells, B-cell-depleted T cells, or PBMCs. The dataset comprised deeply sampled blood TCRbeta repertoires from subjects exposed to, actively infected with, or recovered from COVID-19. The repertoires were made available in a free public database intended to serve as a resource for research on the immune response to SARS-CoV-2. The samples were drawn from the first 160 participants of the ongoing ImmuneRACE study and from about 1,200 subjects provided by 6 global collaborators. A de-identified subject ID, COVID-19 status, age in years and sex were almost always included in the sample metadata. HLA class I and class II types, where available, came from metadata supplied by the sample provider rather than from assay-based typing.

Concerning this clone: The specificity of this receptor is unknown. No base-level quality is on record; no much larger clone is a single base apart.

TCRbeta CDR3 regions were amplified from genomic DNA by means of the immunoSEQ Assay, a bias-controlled multiplex PCR. In the paper's pipeline: The number of nucleated cells in each sample was estimated by amplification of reference gene primers within the assay. To quantify the absolute abundance of each unique TCRbeta CDR3 rearrangement, sequence reads were collapsed and filtered. For each sample, productive Simpson clonality was calculated as the square root of Simpson's diversity index across productive rearrangements. As stored in TCRdb, this immuneACCESS dataset retains in-frame rearrangements with V and J assigned. A fraction of the clones does not appear; measured against another copy, unresolved V genes explain less than half of the discrepancy, and the remainder lacks a known reason. Clone size and V and J calls were adopted from that table, with D and trimming inferred from the DNA. The sample table holds hundreds of thousands of clones, of which around nine tenths were seen once. The biggest ten clones account for about 9.4% of the sample.

What the work shows at the level of the full study, not this receptor alone: The amount of clinical and demographic metadata varied by source and participant and was provided uncurated.

The germline ends are 11 bases apart after V is trimmed by 3 bases and J by 0 bases. Its CDR3 holds 15 amino acids, cysteine through phenylalanine. Only CDR3 DNA is held: 45 bases, read in frame from base 1. As encoded in the germline V gene, CDR1 is ENHRY while CDR2 is SYGVKD. Enrolling through a virtual design, the prospective study's participants ranged in age from roughly 18 to 89 years and lived across 24 United States geographic areas. In the prospective study, cohorts were assigned on the basis of participant-reported clinical history obtained from a screening survey and a study questionnaire. For ImmuneRACE Cohort 3, a participant was defined as recovered based on two consecutive negative NP/OP PCR tests, clearance by a healthcare professional, or resolution of symptoms. Mobile phlebotomists in the prospective study collected whole blood, serum and a nasopharyngeal or oropharyngeal swab from every participant. Over a roughly 2-month period, participants in the prospective study had the option of providing additional blood draws and questionnaires. Prospective study blood samples were shipped either frozen or at room temperature before DNA extraction.

This TCR came from a woman between 25 and 40 years old who had recovered from COVID-19. Input material: PBMCs or T cells enriched from blood (not recorded which). The chain was built from TRBV10-3 and TRBJ1-1; a weak D assignment points to TRBD1 (5 bases agree). The nucleotide sequence is TGTGCCATCAGTGACGGGGGAGGGCTGAACACTGAAGCTTTCTTT. This codes for CAISDGGGLNTEAFF.